The 2 T cell receptor beta chains in this list originate from one sample, sequenced in a study of T cell responses to AZD1222 COVID-19 vaccine. Some clones are missing from TCRdb's copy, which holds only in-frame ones; the method was immunoSEQ multiplex PCR. The table shows approximately 110,000 clones, with 80% to 90% occurring only once. The sequencing used peripheral blood, collected on day 0 of AZD1222 vaccination. Receptor source: an adult in good health.

The J gene is TRBJ2-7, the V gene TRBV28; tentative D call: TRBD2 (5 bases). The CDR3 length is 15 residues. The V and J ends lost 6 bases and 1 base respectively, with 16 bases between them. Germline V gene sequence: CDR1 MDHEN, CDR2 SYDVKM. CDR3 in amino acids: CASSSLLGWSYEQYF. In DNA, the CDR3 is TGTGCCAGCAGCTCCTTACTAGGGTGGTCCTACGAGCAGTACTTC. The variable domain in full, with the rest retrieved from reference TRBV28 and TRBJ2-7, is DVKVTQSSRYLVKRTGEKVFLECVQDMDHENMFWYRQDPGLGLRLIYFSYDVKMKEKGDIPEGYSVSREKKERFSLILESASTNQTSMYLCASSSLLGWSYEQYFGPGTRLTVT.

The chain recombines TRBV2 with TRBJ2-3, with TRBD2 identical over 7 bases. After removal of 7 bases from V and 2 bases from J, the junction contained 6 bases not matched to a gene. The germline gives CDR1 SNHLY, CDR2 FYNNEI. CDR3 length: 14 residues. The CDR3 spells CASKGLVFTDTQYF. The DNA for the CDR3 is TGTGCCAGCAAAGGACTAGTTTTCACAGATACGCAGTATTTT. The whole variable domain, remainder taken from reference TRBV2 and TRBJ2-3, is EPEVTQTPSHQVTQMGQEVILRCVPISNHLYFYWYRQILGQKVEFLVSFYNNEISEKSEIFDDQFSVERPDGSNFTLKIRSTKLEDSAMYFCASKGLVFTDTQYFGPGTRLTVL.